A single sample gave rise to the 30 T cell receptor beta chains below, sequenced in a study of Ad26.COV2.S vaccination and SARS-CoV-2 variants. Treatment noted: about 20 received Ad26.COV2.S at low or high dose, single or two shots; a few received placebo; per-sample allocation not given. The samples date from day 63 after the first vaccine or placebo injection. Produced via immunoSEQ multiplex PCR; TCRdb's table is partial and in-frame only. This table holds about 330,000 clones, almost 90% found once. The sample here was peripheral blood, taken in a trial of Ad26.COV2.S vaccine versus placebo. Receptors were obtained from a person aged 18 to 65 who received the Ad26.COV2.S COVID-19 vaccine or a placebo.

This clone appeared a single time. J is TRBJ2-1 and V is TRBV5-1; tentatively, D is TRBD2 (5 bases). The CDR3 runs to 17 residues. Germline-derived CDR1 and CDR2 are SGHRS and YFSETQ. V shed 4 bases and J shed 0 bases, with 17 bases lying between them. The chain's CDR3 is CASSPLGGSSSYNEQFF. Here the CDR3 DNA reads TGCGCCAGCAGCCCCCTAGGTGGGAGTAGCTCCTACAATGAGCAGTTCTTC. The whole variable domain, filled in from reference TRBV5-1 and TRBJ2-1, reads KAGVTQTPRYLIKTRGQQVTLSCSPISGHRSVSWYQQTPGQGLQFLFEYFSETQRNKGNFPGRFSGRQFSNSRSEMNVSTLELGDSALYLCASSPLGGSSSYNEQFFGPGTRLTVL.

V usage is TRBV19 and J usage is TRBJ2-3, with 9 bases lining up with TRBD2. The V gene end was trimmed by 4 bases and the J gene end by 4 bases; junction bases not matched to a gene: 3. The CDR3 loop spans 14 amino acids. Germline V lookup: CDR1 LNHDA, CDR2 SQIVND (reference sequence). The CDR3 DNA follows: TGTGCCAGTAGTAAGCTAGCGGGGTCAGATACGCAGTATTTT. Residues: CASSKLAGSDTQYF.

The J gene is TRBJ1-2, the V gene TRBV7-2; D may be TRBD1 (5 bases). Germline assignment: CDR1 SGHTA and CDR2 FQGNSA. Between the trimmed V and J ends, which lost 5 bases and 7 bases, there was a span of 20 bases. CDR3 length: 15 residues. The CDR3, as DNA: TGTGCCAGCAGCCCAAACAGAGGAGACAGCGGTGGCTACACCTTC. It yields the protein CASSPNRGDSGGYTF.

The V and J genes are TRBV13 and TRBJ1-1; D is unclear. The CDR3 is 11 amino acids. Between the trimmed V and J ends, which lost 1 base and 6 bases, there was a span of 3 bases. Germline CDR1 and CDR2: PRHDT and FYEKMQ (reference sequence). This chain's CDR3 is CASSLAPEAFF. CDR3 nucleotide sequence: TGTGCCAGCAGCTTAGCCCCTGAAGCTTTCTTT.

This chain uses TRBV7-2 with TRBJ1-2; tentative D call: TRBD1 (5 bases). The CDR3 totals 18 residues. Germline CDR1 is SGHTA and CDR2 is FQGNSA. The V and J ends lost 1 base and 4 bases respectively, with 22 bases between them. CDR3 nucleotides: TGTGCCAGCAGCTTAGTGTCAGGGAGCGGGGTGAATATCTATGGCTACACCTTC. Translating it yields CASSLVSGSGVNIYGYTF.

This chain uses TRBV27 with TRBJ1-5; the D is unclear. The germline CDR1 and CDR2 sequences are MNHEY and SMNVEV (reference sequence). CDR3 length: 14 amino acids. The V and J ends lost 9 bases and 0 bases respectively, with 12 bases between them. The CDR3 region is CASRTLLSNQPQHF. CDR3 coding DNA: TGTGCCAGTAGGACCCTCCTTAGCAATCAGCCCCAGCATTTT.

This clone is a singleton in its sample. The chain links TRBV4-1 to TRBJ2-5; D uncertain. The CDR3 contains 16 residues. Germline lookup yields CDR1 MGHRA and CDR2 YSYEKL. With 0 bases removed from V and 0 bases from J, the gap between germline ends came to 11 bases. The chain's CDR3 is CASSQEWRNYQETQYF. For the CDR3, the DNA is TGCGCCAGCAGCCAAGAATGGCGAAACTACCAAGAGACCCAGTACTTC.

The chain combines TRBV7-9 with TRBJ2-5; the match to TRBD1 covers 7 bases. CDR1 and CDR2 from the germline V gene are SEHNR and FQNEAQ (reference sequence). The junction had 10 bases not matched to a gene; V was cut back by 5 bases and J by 1 base. The CDR3 spans 16 residues. The CDR3 reads CASSPLPGQSQETQYF. In DNA, the CDR3 is TGTGCCAGCAGCCCCCTGCCGGGACAGTCCCAAGAGACCCAGTACTTC.

The genes are TRBV12-3 or TRBV12-4 and TRBJ1-1; D is ambiguous. This CDR3 has 12 amino acids. V gave up 0 bases and J gave up 10 bases, with 9 bases separating them. The CDR3: CASSLASAGAFF. CDR3 nucleotides: TGTGCCAGCAGTTTAGCTTCGGCCGGAGCTTTCTTT.

V usage is TRBV12-5 and J usage is TRBJ2-5; the D call may be TRBD1 or TRBD2 (6 bases each). CDR3 size: 15 residues. V was clipped by 5 bases and J by 1 base, with 14 bases between them. Germline assignment: CDR1 LGHNT and CDR2 FRNRAP. The CDR3 protein is CASGRQEGGQETQYF. The DNA for the CDR3 is TGTGCTAGTGGTAGACAGGAGGGAGGCCAAGAGACCCAGTACTTC.

This chain links TRBV4-1 with TRBJ1-5, with D possibly matching TRBD1 (5 bases). The CDR3 is 17 amino acids. With 1 base removed from V and 0 bases from J, the gap between germline ends came to 13 bases. Germline V gene lookup returns CDR1 MGHRA and CDR2 YSYEKL. In nucleotides, the CDR3 is TGCGCCAGCAGCCAAGTCTCACAGGTAGATAGCAATCAGCCCCAGCATTTT. Its translation: CASSQVSQVDSNQPQHF.

The chain joins TRBV7-2 to TRBJ2-5, with 12 bases that match TRBD2. This CDR3 spans 16 amino acids. Germline CDR1 is SGHTA and CDR2 is FQGNSA. V was pared by 1 base and J by 5 bases, with 5 bases of the junction left unmatched. CDR3: CASSLGLAGGRETQYF. Written as DNA, the CDR3 is TGTGCCAGCAGCTTAGGGCTAGCGGGGGGGAGGGAGACCCAGTACTTC.

CDR3 sequence (DNA): TGTGCCAGCACCCTAGGGGGACAGCCCGGAACCCTCCACTTT. As protein: CASTLGGQPGTLHF. The gene calls are TRBV6-5 and TRBJ1-6; TRBD1 aligns across 7 bases. The trim removed 7 bases at V and 14 bases at J, leaving 14 bases unmatched. The CDR3 has 14 amino acids. Germline loops: CDR1 MNHEY, CDR2 SVGAGI.

The genes are TRBV3-1 (or the pseudogene TRBV3-2) and TRBJ1-2; 8 nucleotides agree with TRBD1. The CDR3 has 16 amino acids. Per germline, CDR1 LGHDT and CDR2 YNNKEL (reference sequence). The trim removed 1 base at V and 5 bases at J, leaving 9 bases unmatched. The CDR3 DNA follows: TGTGCCAGCAGCCAAGGGCGGGACAGGCAGGATTATGGCTACACCTTC. Translating gives CASSQGRDRQDYGYTF.

V and J are TRBV15 and TRBJ2-1; 13 bases fit TRBD2. The V gene end was trimmed by 5 bases and the J gene end by 8 bases; junction bases not matched to a gene: 6. The CDR3 contains 15 residues. Germline V gene lookup returns CDR1 LNHNV and CDR2 YYDKDF (reference sequence). The CDR3 is CATSDTSGGAYEQFF. The CDR3 nucleotides read TGTGCCACCAGCGACACTAGCGGGGGGGCATATGAGCAGTTCTTC.

This clone has a handful of counts. This chain joins TRBV2 and TRBJ1-2; no firm D call. This CDR3 is 12 amino acids long. Trimming left V 9 bases short and J 8 bases short, with 16 bases between. Germline V lookup: CDR1 SNHLY, CDR2 FYNNEI. This CDR3 reads CARDMGSGGYTF. The CDR3 coding sequence is TGTGCCAGGGATATGGGATCGGGAGGCTACACCTTC. The entire variable domain, with the rest obtained from reference TRBV2 and TRBJ1-2, is as follows: EPEVTQTPSHQVTQMGQEVILRCVPISNHLYFYWYRQILGQKVEFLVSFYNNEISEKSEIFDDQFSVERPDGSNFTLKIRSTKLEDSAMYFCARDMGSGGYTFGSGTRLTVV.

The CDR3, as DNA: TGTGCCAGCAGCTTAGCAGCACTAGCGGGAGCCGGAGATGATACGCAGTATTTT. It translates to CASSLAALAGAGDDTQYF. V gene TRBV11-3 combines with J gene TRBJ2-3; TRBD2 matches at 11 bases. The CDR3 length is 18 residues. The J segment lost 6 bases and the V segment lost 1 base, leaving 12 bases of the junction unmatched. Germline assignment: CDR1 SGHNT and CDR2 YENEEA. The variable domain in full, with the rest retrieved from reference TRBV11-3 and TRBJ2-3, is EAGVVQSPRYKIIEKKQPVAFWCNPISGHNTLYWYLQNLGQGPELLIRYENEEAVDDSQLPKDRFSAERLKGVDSTLKIQPAELGDSAVYLCASSLAALAGAGDDTQYFGPGTRLTVL.

A few counts support this clone. CDR3 nucleotides: TGTGCCAGCAGTTTGGGTCACTATAATTCACCCCTCCACTTT. This encodes CASSLGHYNSPLHF. This chain links TRBV9 with TRBJ1-6; D gene unclear. The CDR3 sequence is 14 residues long. Germline CDR1 is SGDLS and CDR2 is YYNGEE. The V end was cut by 5 bases, the J end by 3 bases, with 9 bases between. The full variable domain, its missing parts supplied by reference TRBV9 and TRBJ1-6, is DSGVTQTPKHLITATGQRVTLRCSPRSGDLSVYWYQQSLDQGLQFLIQYYNGEERAKGNILERFSAQQFPDLHSELNLSSLELGDSALYFCASSLGHYNSPLHFGNGTRLTVT.

This chain uses TRBV6-5 with TRBJ2-7; no definite D call. V was clipped by 4 bases and J by 2 bases, with 12 bases between them. This CDR3 region has 14 residues. Germline V gene sequence: CDR1 MNHEY, CDR2 SVGAGI. CDR3 sequence (DNA): TGTGCCAGCAGTTCCCCTGACAATCCCTACGAGCAGTACGTC. Translation: CASSSPDNPYEQYV.

As regards this clone: Additional DNA sequences in this sample encode the identical CDR3. For the CDR3, the DNA is TGTGCCAGCAGTGAATGGGGGAATACTGAAGCTTTCTTT. Encoded protein: CASSEWGNTEAFF. The chain carries TRBV2 and TRBJ1-1, with D perhaps TRBD1 (5 bases). CDR1 is SNHLY and CDR2 is FYNNEI in the germline V gene. This CDR3 has 13 amino acids. The V end was cut by 2 bases, the J end by 5 bases, with 9 bases between.

J is TRBJ1-6 and V is TRBV4-3; TRBD1 might be the D (5 bases). The CDR3 length is 15 residues. CDR1 and CDR2 from the germline V gene are LGHNA and YSLEER. V dropped 0 bases and J dropped 6 bases, with 9 bases sitting between them. In DNA form, the CDR3 reads TGCGCCAGCAGCCAAGAGGGACTAAGTAATTCACCCCTCCACTTT. Its protein is CASSQEGLSNSPLHF.

The chain recombines TRBV14 with TRBJ1-6, with D hard to call. CDR3 size: 13 residues. Germline CDR1 is SGHDN and CDR2 is FVKESK. The V and J ends lost 3 bases and 7 bases respectively, with 7 bases between them. The CDR3 region has the DNA TGTGCCAGCAGCCAGGCCCTAAATTCACCCCTCCACTTT. The encoded protein is CASSQALNSPLHF.

The CDR3 protein is CASSSLARQFF. In DNA form, the CDR3 reads TGTGCCAGCAGTTCGTTAGCGAGGCAGTTCTTC. This chain uses TRBV12-3 or TRBV12-4 with TRBJ2-1; D may be TRBD2 (5 bases). The ends were cut back, 4 bases at V and 12 bases at J, with 10 bases in the middle. The CDR3 is 11 residues long.

The chain links TRBV5-4 to TRBJ2-1, with no clear D. The germline gives CDR1 SGHNT, CDR2 YYREEE (reference sequence). The V end lost 4 bases, the J end lost 9 bases, and 14 bases lay between the germline ends. The CDR3 covers 13 residues. In DNA, the CDR3 is TGTGCCAGCAGCAAACCGTCAGTGGGTGAGCAGTTCTTC. The encoded protein is CASSKPSVGEQFF.

The rearrangement links TRBV5-1 to TRBJ1-1; D possibly corresponds to TRBD1 (5 bases). The CDR3 consists of 16 residues. V was trimmed by 4 bases and J by 6 bases, leaving 22 bases between them. Germline V gene data show CDR1 as SGHRS and CDR2 as YFSETQ. The DNA of the CDR3 is TGCGCCAGCAGCCCTGGACACGGTGCCCCGCGTGCTGAAGCTTTCTTT. As protein: CASSPGHGAPRAEAFF.

The chain combines TRBV5-6 with TRBJ1-1; D is possibly TRBD1 (5 bases). The V gene lost 3 bases and the J gene lost 6 bases, with 15 bases spanning the gap. CDR3 length equals 14 residues. Per germline, CDR1 SGHDT and CDR2 YYEEEE. CDR3 in DNA: TGTGCCAGCAGCTGGGGGTCTGTGAGATCTGAAGCTTTCTTT. Residues: CASSWGSVRSEAFF.

The chain carries TRBV9 and TRBJ2-2; 7 nucleotides agree with TRBD1. The ends lost 0 bases at V and 5 bases at J; junction bases unmatched: 4. Germline CDR1 SGDLS, CDR2 YYNGEE. This CDR3 is 15 amino acids long. The chain's CDR3 is CASSVGDRETGELFF. CDR3 coding DNA: TGTGCCAGCAGCGTAGGAGACAGGGAGACCGGGGAGCTGTTTTTT.

The chain recombines TRBV6-2 or TRBV6-3 with TRBJ1-5; D not certain. CDR3 size: 15 residues. Germline CDR1 is MNHEY and CDR2 is SVGEGT. V gave up 2 bases and J gave up 0 bases, with 8 bases separating them. This CDR3 reads CASSYVYSSNQPQHF. DNA for the CDR3: TGTGCCAGCAGTTACGTGTACAGTAGCAATCAGCCCCAGCATTTT.

This chain joins TRBV2 and TRBJ2-2; the D gene could be TRBD1 or TRBD2 (7 bases each). The CDR3 totals 14 residues. V was clipped by 8 bases and J by 6 bases, with 16 bases between them. Germline CDR1 reads SNHLY; CDR2 reads FYNNEI. As DNA, the CDR3 is TGTGCCAGCCGGCCCCAGGGGGGGGCCGGGGAGCTGTTTTTT. This sequence encodes CASRPQGGAGELFF. Full variable domain (remainder filled in from reference TRBV2 and TRBJ2-2): EPEVTQTPSHQVTQMGQEVILRCVPISNHLYFYWYRQILGQKVEFLVSFYNNEISEKSEIFDDQFSVERPDGSNFTLKIRSTKLEDSAMYFCASRPQGGAGELFFGEGSRLTVL.

The chain is built from TRBV19 and TRBJ2-3; possible D gene TRBD2, 6 bases. V was clipped by 4 bases and J by 3 bases, with 14 bases between them. The germline gives CDR1 LNHDA, CDR2 SQIVND (reference sequence). This CDR3 contains 15 residues. The CDR3 DNA follows: TGTGCCAGTAGTAGGACTAACGCCGAGACAGATACGCAGTATTTT. The encoded protein is CASSRTNAETDTQYF.